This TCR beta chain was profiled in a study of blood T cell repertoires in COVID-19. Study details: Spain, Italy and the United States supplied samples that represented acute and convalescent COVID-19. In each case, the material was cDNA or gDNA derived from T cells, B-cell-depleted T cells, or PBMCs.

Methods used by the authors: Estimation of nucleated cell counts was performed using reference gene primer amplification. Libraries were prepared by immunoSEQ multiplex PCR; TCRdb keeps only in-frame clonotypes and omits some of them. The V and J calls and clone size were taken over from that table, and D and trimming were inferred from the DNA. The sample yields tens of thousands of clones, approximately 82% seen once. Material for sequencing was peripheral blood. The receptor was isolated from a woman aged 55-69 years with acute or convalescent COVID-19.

The CDR3 loop reads CASSAGGGKVETQYF. CDR3 DNA sequence: TGTGCCAGCAGCGCGGGCGGGGGGAAAGTGGAGACCCAGTACTTC. This chain joins TRBV6-5 and TRBJ2-5, with TRBD2 matching 8 bases. Trimming removed 6 bases from V and 5 bases from J; junction bases left unmatched: 11. Germline V gene lookup returns CDR1 MNHEY and CDR2 SVGAGI. This CDR3 contains 15 residues.